This TCR beta chain emerged from a study of T cells expressing NK-cell markers. Following a re-call of the 5' RACE reads, TCRdb has one entry per CDR3 protein and lacks DNA. This sample's table has approximately 150,000 distinct CDR3 sequences. The CDR3 loop spans 14 amino acids. CDR1 and CDR2 (germline): SSHAT, FNYEAQ (reference sequence). Sequencing used blood T cells: a sorted CD56 or NKG2C T cell subset, CD4+ or CD8+ T cells, or bulk PBMC T cells (not recorded which). The receptor was isolated from a woman between 18 and 75 years old in good health. The V call is TRBV7-7, the J call TRBJ2-7; TCRdb gives TRBD1 as the D gene, but with no DNA this cannot be confirmed. Here the CDR3 reads CASSLDPQGREQYF.